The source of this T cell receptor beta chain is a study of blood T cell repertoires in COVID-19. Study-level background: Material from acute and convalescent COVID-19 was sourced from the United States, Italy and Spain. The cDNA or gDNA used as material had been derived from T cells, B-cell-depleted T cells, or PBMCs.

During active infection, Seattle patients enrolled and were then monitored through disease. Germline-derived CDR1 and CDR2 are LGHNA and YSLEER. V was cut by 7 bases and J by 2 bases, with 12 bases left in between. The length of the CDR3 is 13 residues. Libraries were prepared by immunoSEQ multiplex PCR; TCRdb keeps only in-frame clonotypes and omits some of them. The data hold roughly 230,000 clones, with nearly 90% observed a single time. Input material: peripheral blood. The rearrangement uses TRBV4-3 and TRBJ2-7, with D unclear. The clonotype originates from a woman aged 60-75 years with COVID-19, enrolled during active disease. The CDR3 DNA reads TGCGCCAGCAAGCCTAATTCCCCCTACGAGCAGTACTTC. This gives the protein CASKPNSPYEQYF.